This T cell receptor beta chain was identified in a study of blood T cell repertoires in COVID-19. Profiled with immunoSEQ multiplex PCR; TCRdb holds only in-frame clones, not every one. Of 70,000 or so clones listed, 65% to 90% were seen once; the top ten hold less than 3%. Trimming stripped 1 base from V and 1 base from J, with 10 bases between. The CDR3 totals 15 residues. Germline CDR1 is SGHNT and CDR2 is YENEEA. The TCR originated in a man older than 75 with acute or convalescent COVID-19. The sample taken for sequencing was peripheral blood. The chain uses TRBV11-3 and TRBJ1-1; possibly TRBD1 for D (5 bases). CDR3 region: CASSLAPGSNTEAFF. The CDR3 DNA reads TGTGCCAGCAGCTTAGCTCCAGGGTCGAACACTGAAGCTTTCTTT. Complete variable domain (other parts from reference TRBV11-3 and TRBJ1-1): EAGVVQSPRYKIIEKKQPVAFWCNPISGHNTLYWYLQNLGQGPELLIRYENEEAVDDSQLPKDRFSAERLKGVDSTLKIQPAELGDSAVYLCASSLAPGSNTEAFFGQGTRLTVV.